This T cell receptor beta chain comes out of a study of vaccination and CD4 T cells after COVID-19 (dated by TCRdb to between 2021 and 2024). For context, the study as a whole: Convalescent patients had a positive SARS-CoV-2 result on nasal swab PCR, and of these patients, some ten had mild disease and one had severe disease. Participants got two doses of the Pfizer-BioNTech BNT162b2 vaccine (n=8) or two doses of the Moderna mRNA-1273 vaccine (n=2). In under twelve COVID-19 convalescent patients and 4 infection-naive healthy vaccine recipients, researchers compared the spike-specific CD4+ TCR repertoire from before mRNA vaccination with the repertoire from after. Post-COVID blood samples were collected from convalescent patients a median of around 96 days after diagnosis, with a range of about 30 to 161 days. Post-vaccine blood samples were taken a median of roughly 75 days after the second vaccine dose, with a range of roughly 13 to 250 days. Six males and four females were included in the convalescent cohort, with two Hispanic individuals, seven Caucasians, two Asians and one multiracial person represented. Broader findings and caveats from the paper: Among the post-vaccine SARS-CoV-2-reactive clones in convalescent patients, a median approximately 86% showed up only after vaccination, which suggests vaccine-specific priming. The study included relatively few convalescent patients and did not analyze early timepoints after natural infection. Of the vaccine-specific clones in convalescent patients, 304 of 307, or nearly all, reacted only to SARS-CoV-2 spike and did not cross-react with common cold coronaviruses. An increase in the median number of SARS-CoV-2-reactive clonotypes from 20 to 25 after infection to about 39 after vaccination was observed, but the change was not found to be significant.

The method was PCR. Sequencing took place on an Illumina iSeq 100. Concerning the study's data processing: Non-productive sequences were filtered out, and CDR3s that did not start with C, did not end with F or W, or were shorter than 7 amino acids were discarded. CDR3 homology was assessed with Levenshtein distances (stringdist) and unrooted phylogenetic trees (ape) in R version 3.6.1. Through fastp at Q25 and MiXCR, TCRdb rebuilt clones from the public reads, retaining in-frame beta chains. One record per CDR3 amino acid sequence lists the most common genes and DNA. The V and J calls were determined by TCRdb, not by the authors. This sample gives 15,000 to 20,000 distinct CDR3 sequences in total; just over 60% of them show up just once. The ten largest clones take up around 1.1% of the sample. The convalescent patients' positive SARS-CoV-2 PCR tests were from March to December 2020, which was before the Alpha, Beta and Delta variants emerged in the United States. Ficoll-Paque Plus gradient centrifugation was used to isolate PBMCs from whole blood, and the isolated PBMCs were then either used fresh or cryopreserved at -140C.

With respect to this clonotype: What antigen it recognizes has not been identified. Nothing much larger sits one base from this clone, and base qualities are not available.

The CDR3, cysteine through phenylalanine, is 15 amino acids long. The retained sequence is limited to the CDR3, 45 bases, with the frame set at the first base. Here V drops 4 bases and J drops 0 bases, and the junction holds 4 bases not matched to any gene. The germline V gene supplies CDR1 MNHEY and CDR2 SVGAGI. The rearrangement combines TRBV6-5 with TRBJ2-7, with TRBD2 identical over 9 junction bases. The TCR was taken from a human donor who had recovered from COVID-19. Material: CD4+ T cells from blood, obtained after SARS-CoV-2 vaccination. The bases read TGTGCCAGCAGTTCACGGACTAGCGCCTCCTACGAGCAGTACTTC. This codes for CASSSRTSASYEQYF.